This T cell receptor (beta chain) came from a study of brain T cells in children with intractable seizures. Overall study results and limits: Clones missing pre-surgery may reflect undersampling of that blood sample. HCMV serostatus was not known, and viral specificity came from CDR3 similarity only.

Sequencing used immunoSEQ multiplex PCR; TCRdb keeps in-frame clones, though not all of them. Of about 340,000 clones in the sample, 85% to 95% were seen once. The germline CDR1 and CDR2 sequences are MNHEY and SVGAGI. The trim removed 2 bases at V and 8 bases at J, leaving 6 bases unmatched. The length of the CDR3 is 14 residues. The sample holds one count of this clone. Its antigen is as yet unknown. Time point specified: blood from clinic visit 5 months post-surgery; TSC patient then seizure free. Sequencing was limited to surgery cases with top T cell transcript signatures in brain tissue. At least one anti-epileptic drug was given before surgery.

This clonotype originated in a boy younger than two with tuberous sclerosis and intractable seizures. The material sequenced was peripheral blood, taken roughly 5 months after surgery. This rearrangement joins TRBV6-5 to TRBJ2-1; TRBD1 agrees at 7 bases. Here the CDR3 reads CASSYRGLRDEQFF. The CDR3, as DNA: TGTGCCAGCAGTTACAGGGGGCTTAGGGATGAGCAGTTCTTC.